This TCR beta chain emerged from a study of blood T cell repertoires in COVID-19. Across the whole study: The cDNA or gDNA used as material had been derived from T cells, B-cell-depleted T cells, or PBMCs.

Germline-derived CDR1 and CDR2 are SGHRS and YFSETQ. The CDR3 contains 13 residues. With 3 bases removed from V and 5 bases from J, the gap between germline ends came to 11 bases. This table comes from immunoSEQ multiplex PCR, and its TCRdb copy is limited to in-frame clones, with some not included. In the table there are about 80,000 clones, about nine tenths of which are singletons. The chain combines TRBV5-1 with TRBJ1-2; D gene uncertain. The sequenced sample consisted of peripheral blood. The sequence came from an elderly woman with acute or convalescent COVID-19. The CDR3 region has the DNA TGCGCCAGCAGCTCGGGAAGCGGGTATGGCTACACCTTC. Protein product: CASSSGSGYGYTF.